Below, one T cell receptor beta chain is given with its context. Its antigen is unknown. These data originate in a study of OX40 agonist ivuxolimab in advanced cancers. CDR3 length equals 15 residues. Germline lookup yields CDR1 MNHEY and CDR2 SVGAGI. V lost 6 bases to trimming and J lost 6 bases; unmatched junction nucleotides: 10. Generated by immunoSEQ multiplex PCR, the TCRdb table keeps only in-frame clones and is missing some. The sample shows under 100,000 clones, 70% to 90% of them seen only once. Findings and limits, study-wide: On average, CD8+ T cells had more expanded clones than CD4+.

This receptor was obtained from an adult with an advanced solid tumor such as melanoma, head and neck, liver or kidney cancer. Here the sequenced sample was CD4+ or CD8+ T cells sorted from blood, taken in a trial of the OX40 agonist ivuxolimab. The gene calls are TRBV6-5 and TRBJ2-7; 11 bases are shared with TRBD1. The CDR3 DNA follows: TGTGCCAGCAGCGCTTCTCCGGGACAGGGGGGCGAGCAGTACTTC. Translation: CASSASPGQGGEQYF.